This record concerns one T cell receptor beta chain sequence. Using immunoSEQ multiplex PCR, the repertoire was profiled, and TCRdb retains in-frame clones only, with some absent. The profile shows 390,000 or so clones, 70% to 90% of them singletons. Trimming removed 8 bases from V and 1 base from J, with 12 bases in between. The CDR3 spans 14 residues. CDR1 and CDR2 from the germline V gene are MNHEY and SVGAGI. This entry comes from a study of blood T cell repertoires in COVID-19. Study-level background: COVID-19 samples from acute and convalescent phases originated in the United States, Italy and Spain.

The rearrangement joins TRBV6-5 to TRBJ1-3; D is uncertain. The TCR sequence derives from a woman aged 25 to 39 with active or convalescent COVID-19. The material sequenced was peripheral blood. CDR3 sequence (DNA): TGTGCCAGCGCGTTTGGGGAGTCTGGAAACACCATATATTTT. Translation: CASAFGESGNTIYF.